These 27 T cell receptor beta chains were all obtained from the same sample, sequenced in a study of technical replicates of blood from several donors. The repertoire was sequenced with immunoSEQ multiplex PCR; TCRdb's copy has only in-frame clones and lacks some. Counted here are over 80,000 clones, around 96% occurring once; the ten biggest clones make up less than 0.45%. Source material: T cells isolated from PBMCs. These receptors were taken from a human donor in good health.

The rearrangement joins TRBV7-2 to TRBJ2-7; 13 nucleotides match TRBD2. The CDR3 has 18 residues. Trimming cost V 2 bases and J 0 bases; bases outside gene matches: 7. The V gene's germline CDR1 is SGHTA and CDR2 FQGNSA. In nucleotides, the CDR3 is TGTGCCAGCAGCTTAAAAGGGACTAGCGGGATTAGCTCCTACGAGCAGTACTTC. It specifies CASSLKGTSGISSYEQYF.

The V gene is TRBV5-1, the J gene TRBJ2-7; perhaps TRBD2 as D (6 bases). Trimming stripped 0 bases from V and 2 bases from J, with 9 bases between. Germline CDR1 and CDR2: SGHRS and YFSETQ. The CDR3 is made up of 14 amino acids. CDR3 nucleotides: TGCGCCAGCAGCTTGGGGGGGGAAACCTACGAGCAGTACTTC. Its protein is CASSLGGETYEQYF.

The chain employs TRBV30 and TRBJ2-7; the D gene is possibly TRBD1 (5 bases). The V gene's germline CDR1 is GTSNPN and CDR2 SVGIG (reference sequence). The CDR3 consists of 14 residues. V was cut by 0 bases and J by 4 bases, with 13 bases left in between. The CDR3 sequence is CAWSVMTVKYEQYF. CDR3 nucleotide sequence: TGTGCCTGGAGTGTAATGACAGTCAAATACGAGCAGTACTTC.

V usage is TRBV6-6 and J usage is TRBJ2-1, with 11 bases lining up with TRBD2. The CDR3 loop spans 16 amino acids. Losses at the gene ends were 2 bases for V and 8 bases for J; bases not matched to a gene: 8. Germline CDR1 reads MNHNY; CDR2 reads SVGAGI (reference sequence). The CDR3 here is CASSYPELAGADEQFF. DNA for the CDR3: TGTGCCAGCAGTTACCCAGAACTAGCGGGAGCAGATGAGCAGTTCTTC.

The rearrangement uses TRBV18 and TRBJ2-5; maybe TRBD2 (5 bases). Germline CDR1 reads KGHSH; CDR2 reads LQKENI. The CDR3 spans 14 residues. V gave up 1 base and J gave up 1 base, with 7 bases separating them. DNA for the CDR3: TGTGCCAGCTCACCACAGCGGACCCAAGAGACCCAGTACTTC. It translates to CASSPQRTQETQYF.

The rearrangement links TRBV27 to TRBJ1-2; 8 bases fit TRBD1. V shed 4 bases and J 1 base; nucleotides not matched to a gene: 2. The germline CDR1 and CDR2 sequences are MNHEY and SMNVEV (reference sequence). This CDR3 comprises 14 residues. The CDR3 spells CASSSTGGNYGYTF. The CDR3, as DNA: TGTGCCAGCAGTTCCACAGGGGGTAACTATGGCTACACCTTC.

CDR3 sequence (DNA): TGTGCCAGCAGCCAAGCGGCGTTATCGGGGGCTTTCTTT. Its translation is CASSQAALSGAFF. This chain links TRBV7-2 with TRBJ1-1; D not certain. The V gene's germline CDR1 is SGHTA and CDR2 FQGNSA. The CDR3 runs to 13 residues. The V end lost 5 bases, the J end lost 11 bases, and 18 bases lay between the germline ends.

The chain has TRBV4-1 and TRBJ1-1, with D tentatively TRBD1 (6 bases). Trimming shortened V by 0 bases and J by 1 base, and 15 bases separated the two germline ends. Germline values: CDR1 MGHRA, CDR2 YSYEKL. The length of the CDR3 is 17 residues. The CDR3 here is CASSQDVLVQGNTEAFF. CDR3 coding DNA: TGCGCCAGCAGCCAAGACGTTCTCGTACAGGGGAACACTGAAGCTTTCTTT.

This sequence joins TRBV5-4 and TRBJ2-6; D gene uncertain. V shed 4 bases and J shed 0 bases, with 5 bases lying between them. The CDR3 totals 14 residues. Germline CDR1 SGHNT, CDR2 YYREEE (reference sequence). As DNA, the CDR3 is TGTGCCAGCAGCCCGGGCTCTGGGGCCAACGTCCTGACTTTC. It yields the protein CASSPGSGANVLTF.

The gene calls are TRBV29-1 and TRBJ2-1; possible D gene TRBD1, 5 bases. V was cut by 6 bases and J by 4 bases, with 13 bases left in between. This CDR3 is built from 13 residues. Germline V lookup: CDR1 SQVTM, CDR2 ANQGSEA. CDR3 DNA sequence: TGCAGCGTCAATACCGACAGTTACAATGAGCAGTTCTTC. This sequence encodes CSVNTDSYNEQFF.

This clone was counted once. The rearrangement links TRBV11-3 to TRBJ1-3, with D uncertain. V was cut by 2 bases and J by 0 bases, with 11 bases left in between. Germline CDR1 and CDR2: SGHNT and YENEEA. The length of the CDR3 is 16 residues. Here the CDR3 DNA reads TGTGCCAGCAGCTTAAAAAAACCAGTCTCTGGAAACACCATATATTTT. As protein: CASSLKKPVSGNTIYF.

This chain connects TRBV27 to TRBJ2-7; TRBD1 matches 7 bases. Germline values: CDR1 MNHEY, CDR2 SMNVEV (reference sequence). This CDR3 region has 17 residues. V dropped 4 bases and J dropped 6; count of bases not matched to a gene: 18. CDR3 sequence: CASSWGLSRDSVSEQYF. CDR3 bases: TGTGCCAGCAGTTGGGGGTTGAGCCGGGACAGTGTTTCCGAGCAGTACTTC.

J is TRBJ1-2 and V is TRBV30, with D uncertain. Germline V gene lookup returns CDR1 GTSNPN and CDR2 SVGIG (reference sequence). This CDR3 comprises 14 residues. V was trimmed by 0 bases and J by 4 bases, leaving 12 bases between them. CDR3 protein: CAWSVRGLIYGYTF. The CDR3 DNA follows: TGTGCCTGGAGTGTACGAGGGCTTATCTATGGCTACACCTTC.

The CDR3 sequence is CASSPSPSGSLETQYF. CDR3 in DNA: TGTGCCAGCTCACCATCGCCTAGCGGGAGTCTAGAGACCCAGTACTTC. The chain is built from TRBV18 and TRBJ2-5; 10 nucleotides align to TRBD2. Germline CDR1 reads KGHSH; CDR2 reads LQKENI. The trim removed 2 bases at V and 4 bases at J, leaving 7 bases unmatched. The CDR3 consists of 16 residues. The complete variable domain, with remaining parts taken from reference TRBV18 and TRBJ2-5, reads NAGVMQNPRHLVRRRGQEARLRCSPMKGHSHVYWYRQLPEEGLKFMVYLQKENIIDESGMPKERFSAEFPKEGPSILRIQQVVRGDSAAYFCASSPSPSGSLETQYFGPGTRLLVL.

This rearrangement joins TRBV7-2 to TRBJ2-3, with D tentatively TRBD1 (5 bases). The CDR3 extends over 16 amino acids. From germline, CDR1 is SGHTA and CDR2 FQGNSA. Trimming stripped 2 bases from V and 2 bases from J, with 14 bases between. The CDR3: CASSLRGSFLTDTQYF. CDR3 DNA sequence: TGTGCCAGCAGCTTAAGGGGTTCCTTCCTCACAGATACGCAGTATTTT.

The chain recombines TRBV5-1 with TRBJ2-5; D remains ambiguous. Germline V lookup: CDR1 SGHRS, CDR2 YFSETQ. CDR3 length: 14 amino acids. V was shortened by 0 bases and J by 1 base, with 7 bases between the two germline ends. The CDR3 bases are TGCGCCAGCAGCTTGGATGTCAGCCAAGAGACCCAGTACTTC. It yields the protein CASSLDVSQETQYF.

This chain links TRBV6-5 with TRBJ2-5; D remains unclear. Deletions cut 0 bases from V and 5 bases from J, with 10 bases between. Germline CDR1 reads MNHEY; CDR2 reads SVGAGI. This CDR3 has 14 residues. The CDR3, as DNA: TGTGCCAGCAGTTACTCTTACTCAATGGAGACCCAGTACTTC. Translating gives CASSYSYSMETQYF.

The chain carries TRBV9 and TRBJ2-2, with a weak D call TRBD1 (5 bases). This CDR3 has 14 amino acids. V lost 4 bases to trimming and J lost 4 bases, with 11 bases between them. CDR1 and CDR2 (germline): SGDLS, YYNGEE. CDR3 DNA sequence: TGTGCCAGCAGCTTACGACAGTCCACCGGGGAGCTGTTTTTT. Its translation: CASSLRQSTGELFF. Full variable domain (missing parts from reference TRBV9 and TRBJ2-2): DSGVTQTPKHLITATGQRVTLRCSPRSGDLSVYWYQQSLDQGLQFLIQYYNGEERAKGNILERFSAQQFPDLHSELNLSSLELGDSALYFCASSLRQSTGELFFGEGSRLTVL.

This clone showed up just once. The chain uses TRBV19 and TRBJ1-5; a possible D gene is TRBD1 (6 bases). The germline CDR1 and CDR2 sequences are LNHDA and SQIVND (reference sequence). V lost 5 bases and J 5 bases, leaving 25 bases between the germline ends. This CDR3 has 18 amino acids. The CDR3 sequence is CASSPSLRGRGADQPQHF. CDR3 in DNA: TGTGCCAGTAGTCCGTCCCTAAGGGGCAGGGGCGCGGATCAGCCCCAGCATTTT.

The chain has TRBV5-6 and TRBJ1-2; a weak D match, TRBD1 (6 bases). The CDR3 covers 15 residues. V was pared by 0 bases and J by 2 bases, with 11 bases between. Germline assignment: CDR1 SGHDT and CDR2 YYEEEE. The CDR3 spells CASSLVPGTNYGYTF. The DNA of the CDR3 is TGTGCCAGCAGCTTGGTCCCAGGGACAAACTATGGCTACACCTTC.

V is TRBV30 and J is TRBJ2-7; no definite D call. V gave up 2 bases and J gave up 3 bases, with 8 bases separating them. CDR3 size: 12 residues. Per germline, CDR1 GTSNPN and CDR2 SVGIG (reference sequence). The CDR3 DNA follows: TGTGCCTGGAGTACCAGGATCTACGAGCAGTACTTC. Protein: CAWSTRIYEQYF.

The CDR3 protein is CAWRLAGGGETQYF. In nucleotides, the CDR3 is TGTGCCTGGAGACTAGCGGGTGGAGGAGAGACCCAGTACTTC. The chain uses TRBV30 and TRBJ2-5, with TRBD2 matching over 9 bases. The CDR3 loop spans 14 amino acids. After removal of 3 bases from V and 4 bases from J, the junction contained 6 bases not matched to a gene. CDR1 is GTSNPN, CDR2 SVGIG, per germline (reference sequence).

The V and J genes are TRBV25-1 and TRBJ1-1; TRBD1 matches at 8 bases. CDR1 and CDR2 (germline): MGHDK, SYGVNS. This CDR3 has 14 amino acids. V lost 6 bases to trimming and J lost 2 bases; unmatched junction nucleotides: 5. CDR3 coding DNA: TGTGCCAGCAGGGGGACAGGATTAAACACTGAAGCTTTCTTT. Translation: CASRGTGLNTEAFF.

The chain recombines TRBV7-3 with TRBJ2-2, with a weak D call TRBD2 (7 bases). V was shortened by 5 bases and J by 3 bases, with 16 bases between the two germline ends. The CDR3 consists of 16 residues. Germline V gene sequence: CDR1 SGHTA, CDR2 FQGTGA. CDR3 sequence (DNA): TGTGCCAGCAGCCTGTTAGGGGGAGGGGACACCGGGGAGCTGTTTTTT. This gives the protein CASSLLGGGDTGELFF.

The chain has TRBV4-1 and TRBJ1-4; 7 bases fit TRBD1. Germline V CDR1 and CDR2: MGHRA, YSYEKL. There are 15 residues in the CDR3. V shed 4 bases and J 1 base; nucleotides not matched to a gene: 3. The CDR3 reads CASSPRQGTNEKLFF. In nucleotides, the CDR3 is TGCGCCAGCAGCCCCAGACAGGGAACTAATGAAAAACTGTTTTTT.

The chain combines TRBV4-1 with TRBJ2-6; TRBD1 aligns across 10 bases. The trim removed 3 bases at V and 2 bases at J, leaving 4 bases unmatched. The CDR3 has 17 residues. In germline, CDR1 is MGHRA, CDR2 YSYEKL. This chain's CDR3 is CASSHRQGAAGANVLTF. CDR3 coding DNA: TGCGCCAGCAGCCATCGACAGGGGGCCGCTGGGGCCAACGTCCTGACTTTC.

The rearrangement joins TRBV7-2 to TRBJ2-7; TRBD1 aligns across 11 bases. The CDR3 has 17 amino acids. Germline values: CDR1 SGHTA, CDR2 FQGNSA. V was clipped by 2 bases and J by 6 bases; unmatched bases: 12. CDR3 bases: TGTGCCAGCAGCTTACTTAAGCGCCGGGACAGGGGGGTCGAGCAGTACTTC. It translates to CASSLLKRRDRGVEQYF. Supplemented by reference TRBV7-2 and TRBJ2-7, the full variable domain reads GAGVSQSPSNKVTEKGKDVELRCDPISGHTALYWYRQSLGQGLEFLIYFQGNSAPDKSGLPSDRFSAERTGGSVSTLTIQRTQQEDSAVYLCASSLLKRRDRGVEQYFGPGTRLTVT.